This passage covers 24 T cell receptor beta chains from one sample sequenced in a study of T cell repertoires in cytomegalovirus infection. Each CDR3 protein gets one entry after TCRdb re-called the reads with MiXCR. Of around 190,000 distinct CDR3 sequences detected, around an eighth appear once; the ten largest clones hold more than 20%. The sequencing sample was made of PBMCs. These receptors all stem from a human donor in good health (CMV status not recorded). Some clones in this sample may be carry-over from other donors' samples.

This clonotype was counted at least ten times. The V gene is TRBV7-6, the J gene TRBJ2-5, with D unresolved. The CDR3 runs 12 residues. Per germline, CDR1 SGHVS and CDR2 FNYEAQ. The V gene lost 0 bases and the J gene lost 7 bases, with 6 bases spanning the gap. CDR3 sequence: CASSLADGTQYF. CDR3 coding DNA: TGTGCCAGCAGCTTAGCAGACGGGACCCAGTACTTC.

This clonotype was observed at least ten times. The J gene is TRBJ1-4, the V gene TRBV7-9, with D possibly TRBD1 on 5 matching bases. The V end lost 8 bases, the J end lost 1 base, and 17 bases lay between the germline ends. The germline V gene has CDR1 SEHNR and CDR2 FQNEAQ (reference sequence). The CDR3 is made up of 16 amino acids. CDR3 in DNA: TGTGCCAGCTCCGCAGGGTCGAGGGGAACTAATGAAAAACTGTTTTTT. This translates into CASSAGSRGTNEKLFF.

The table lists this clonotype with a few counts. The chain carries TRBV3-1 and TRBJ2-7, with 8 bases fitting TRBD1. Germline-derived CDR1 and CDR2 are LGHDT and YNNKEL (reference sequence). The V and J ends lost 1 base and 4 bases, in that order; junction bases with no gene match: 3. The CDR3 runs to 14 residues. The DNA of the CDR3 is TGTGCCAGCAGCCAAGGGACAGGGAGATACGAGCAGTACTTC. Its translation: CASSQGTGRYEQYF.

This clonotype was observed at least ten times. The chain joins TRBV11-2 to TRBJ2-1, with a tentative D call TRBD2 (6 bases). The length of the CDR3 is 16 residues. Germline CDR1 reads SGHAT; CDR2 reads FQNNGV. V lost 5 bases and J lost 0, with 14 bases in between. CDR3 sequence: CASSPGRGSSYNEQFF. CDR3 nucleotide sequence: TGTGCCAGCAGCCCTGGGCGGGGAAGCTCCTACAATGAGCAGTTCTTC. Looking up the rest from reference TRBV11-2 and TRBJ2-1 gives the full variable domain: EAGVAQSPRYKIIEKRQSVAFWCNPISGHATLYWYQQILGQGPKLLIQFQNNGVVDDSQLPKDRFSAERLKGVDSTLKIQPAKLEDSAVYLCASSPGRGSSYNEQFFGPGTRLTVL.

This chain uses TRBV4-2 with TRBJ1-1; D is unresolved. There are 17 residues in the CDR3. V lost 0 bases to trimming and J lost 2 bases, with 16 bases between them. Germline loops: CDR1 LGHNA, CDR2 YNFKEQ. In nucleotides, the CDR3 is TGTGCCAGCAGCCAAGATGGTTACGGGGATTCCAACACTGAAGCTTTCTTT. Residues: CASSQDGYGDSNTEAFF.

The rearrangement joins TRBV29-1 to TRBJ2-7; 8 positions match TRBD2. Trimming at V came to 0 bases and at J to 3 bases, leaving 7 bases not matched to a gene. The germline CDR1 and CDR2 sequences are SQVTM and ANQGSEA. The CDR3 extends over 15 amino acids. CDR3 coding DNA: TGCAGCGTTGAAGATTCAAACGGGGGGGACTACGAGCAGTACTTC. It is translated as CSVEDSNGGDYEQYF.

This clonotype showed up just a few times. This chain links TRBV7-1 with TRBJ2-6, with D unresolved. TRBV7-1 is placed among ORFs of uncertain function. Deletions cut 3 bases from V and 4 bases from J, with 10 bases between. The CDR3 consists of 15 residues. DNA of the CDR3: TGTGCCAGCAGCTCCCCCAACGCCGGGGCCAACGTCCTGACTTTC. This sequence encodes CASSSPNAGANVLTF.

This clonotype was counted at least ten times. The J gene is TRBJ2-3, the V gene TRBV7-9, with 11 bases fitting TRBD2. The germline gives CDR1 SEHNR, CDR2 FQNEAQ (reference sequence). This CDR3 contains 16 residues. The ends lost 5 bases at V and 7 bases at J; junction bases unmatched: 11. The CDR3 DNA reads TGTGCCAGCAGCCCCCTCCGACTAGCGGGAAGGCATACGCAGTATTTT. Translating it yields CASSPLRLAGRHTQYF.

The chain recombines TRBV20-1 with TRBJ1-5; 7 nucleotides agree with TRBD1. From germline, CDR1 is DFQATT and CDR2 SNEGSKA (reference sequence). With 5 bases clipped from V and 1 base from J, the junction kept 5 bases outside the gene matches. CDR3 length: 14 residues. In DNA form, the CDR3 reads TGCAGTGCTTATAACAGGGGAAGCAATCAGCCCCAGCATTTT. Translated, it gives CSAYNRGSNQPQHF.

As DNA, the CDR3 is TGTGCCAGCAGTTTGGGTACAGAGCGGGGGGGCTCGAGAGATACGCAGTATTTT. This encodes CASSLGTERGGSRDTQYF. The rearrangement links TRBV27 to TRBJ2-3; 10 nucleotides match TRBD2. V dropped 3 bases and J dropped 5; count of bases not matched to a gene: 14. The CDR3 length is 18 residues. Germline V gives CDR1 MNHEY, CDR2 SMNVEV (reference sequence).

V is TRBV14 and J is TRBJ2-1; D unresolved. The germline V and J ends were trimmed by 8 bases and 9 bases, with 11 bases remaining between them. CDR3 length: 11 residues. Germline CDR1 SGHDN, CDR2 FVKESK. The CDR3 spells CASGVSGEQFF. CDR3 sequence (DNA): TGTGCCAGCGGGGTCTCGGGTGAGCAGTTCTTC.

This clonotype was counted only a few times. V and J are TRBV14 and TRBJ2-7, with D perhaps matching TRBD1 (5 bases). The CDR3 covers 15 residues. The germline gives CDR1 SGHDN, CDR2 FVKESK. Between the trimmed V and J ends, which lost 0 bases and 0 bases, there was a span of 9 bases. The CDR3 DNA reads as TGTGCCAGCAGCCAAGATTACAGGCCCTCCTACGAGCAGTACTTC. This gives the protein CASSQDYRPSYEQYF. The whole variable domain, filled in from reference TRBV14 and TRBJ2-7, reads EAGVTQFPSHSVIEKGQTVTLRCDPISGHDNLYWYRRVMGKEIKFLLHFVKESKQDESGMPNNRFLAERTGGTYSTLKVQPAELEDSGVYFCASSQDYRPSYEQYFGPGTRLTVT.

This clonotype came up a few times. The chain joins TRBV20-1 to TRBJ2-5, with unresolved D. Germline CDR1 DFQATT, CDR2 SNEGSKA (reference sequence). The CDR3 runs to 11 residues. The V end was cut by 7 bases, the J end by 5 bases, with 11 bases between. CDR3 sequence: CSVGAGETQYF. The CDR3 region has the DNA TGCAGTGTCGGAGCTGGGGAGACCCAGTACTTC.

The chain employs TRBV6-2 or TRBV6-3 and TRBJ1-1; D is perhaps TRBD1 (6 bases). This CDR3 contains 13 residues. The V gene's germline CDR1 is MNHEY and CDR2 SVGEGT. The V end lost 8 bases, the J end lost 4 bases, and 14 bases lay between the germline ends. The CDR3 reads CASQRGRITEAFF. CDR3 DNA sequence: TGTGCCAGCCAGCGGGGGCGCATCACTGAAGCTTTCTTT.

The CDR3 sequence is CASSPRADITDTQYF. The CDR3, as DNA: TGCGCCAGCAGCCCTCGGGCGGATATCACAGATACGCAGTATTTT. The chain links TRBV5-1 to TRBJ2-3; unclear D gene. Trimming pared 4 bases from V and 2 bases from J, leaving 14 bases between. CDR1 is SGHRS, CDR2 YFSETQ, per germline. This CDR3 spans 15 amino acids.

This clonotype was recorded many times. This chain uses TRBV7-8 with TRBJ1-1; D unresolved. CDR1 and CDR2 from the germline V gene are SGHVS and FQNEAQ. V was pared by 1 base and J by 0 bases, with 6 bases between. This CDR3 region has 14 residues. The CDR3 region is CASSLDEVNTEAFF. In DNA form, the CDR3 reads TGTGCCAGCAGCTTAGATGAGGTGAACACTGAAGCTTTCTTT.

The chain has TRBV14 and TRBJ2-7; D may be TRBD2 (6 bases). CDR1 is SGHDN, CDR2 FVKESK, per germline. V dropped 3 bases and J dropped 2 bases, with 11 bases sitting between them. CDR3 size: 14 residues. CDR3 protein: CASSHFGGTYEQYF. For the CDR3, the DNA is TGTGCCAGCAGCCATTTTGGGGGGACCTACGAGCAGTACTTC.

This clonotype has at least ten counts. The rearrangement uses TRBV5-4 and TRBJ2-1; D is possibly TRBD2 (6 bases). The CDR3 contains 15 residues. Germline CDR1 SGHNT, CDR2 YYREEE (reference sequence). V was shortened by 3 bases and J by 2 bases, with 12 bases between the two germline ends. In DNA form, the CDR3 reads TGTGCCAGCAGCTCCGGGGGAGGAGCCTACAATGAGCAGTTCTTC. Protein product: CASSSGGGAYNEQFF.

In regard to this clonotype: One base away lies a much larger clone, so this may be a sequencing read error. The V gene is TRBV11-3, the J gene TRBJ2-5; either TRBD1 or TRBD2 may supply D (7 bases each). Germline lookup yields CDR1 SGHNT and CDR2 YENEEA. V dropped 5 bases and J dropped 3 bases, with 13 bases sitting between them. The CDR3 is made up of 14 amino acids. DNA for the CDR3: TGTGCCAGCAGCCGACAGGGAGGGAAAGAGACCCAGTACTTC. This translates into CASSRQGGKETQYF.

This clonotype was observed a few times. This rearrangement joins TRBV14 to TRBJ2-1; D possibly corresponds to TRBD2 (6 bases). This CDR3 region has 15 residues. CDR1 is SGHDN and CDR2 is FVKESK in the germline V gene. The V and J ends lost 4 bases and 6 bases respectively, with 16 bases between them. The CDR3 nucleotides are TGTGCCAGCAGCCCCGGGACTTCTAAGGTCAATGAGCAGTTCTTC. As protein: CASSPGTSKVNEQFF.

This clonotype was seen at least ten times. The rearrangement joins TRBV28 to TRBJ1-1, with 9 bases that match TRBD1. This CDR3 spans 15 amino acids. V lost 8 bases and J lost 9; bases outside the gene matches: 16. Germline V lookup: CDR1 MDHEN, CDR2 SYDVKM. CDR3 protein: CASRTGGAVVVKAFF. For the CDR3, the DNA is TGTGCCAGCCGAACAGGGGGCGCAGTGGTGGTCAAAGCTTTCTTT.

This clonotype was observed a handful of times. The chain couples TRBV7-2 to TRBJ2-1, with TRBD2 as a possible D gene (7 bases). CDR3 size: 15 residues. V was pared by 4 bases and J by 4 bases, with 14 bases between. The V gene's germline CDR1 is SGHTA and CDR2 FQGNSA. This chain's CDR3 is CASSSEGGVYNEQFF. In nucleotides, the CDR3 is TGTGCCAGCAGCTCGGAGGGGGGGGTGTACAATGAGCAGTTCTTC.

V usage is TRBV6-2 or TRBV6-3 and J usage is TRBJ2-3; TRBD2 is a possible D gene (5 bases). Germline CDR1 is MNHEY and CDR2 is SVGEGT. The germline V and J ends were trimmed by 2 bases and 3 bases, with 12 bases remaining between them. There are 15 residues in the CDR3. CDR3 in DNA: TGTGCCAGCAGTTACGTCCGGGATGGGACAGATACGCAGTATTTT. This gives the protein CASSYVRDGTDTQYF.

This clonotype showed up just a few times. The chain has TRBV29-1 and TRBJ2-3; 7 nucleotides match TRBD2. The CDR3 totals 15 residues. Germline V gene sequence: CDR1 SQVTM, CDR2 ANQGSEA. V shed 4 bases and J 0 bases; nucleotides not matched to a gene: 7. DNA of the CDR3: TGCAGCGTTGTCCCGACTAGCCCTAGCACAGATACGCAGTATTTT. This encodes CSVVPTSPSTDTQYF.